This TCR beta chain is drawn from a study of beta chain features in type 1 diabetes. For the study at large: In all, some 100,000,000 sorted cells from all samples were analyzed. Study outcomes and limitations: The naive, central memory and Treg TCRB repertoires of patients appeared to be more similar to one another than those of healthy donors. Cells with high TCR expression could be over-represented by cDNA sequencing. TCRB CDR3s were moderately but significantly shorter in Type 1 diabetes patients in all four CD4+ subsets.

One heparinised draw, averaging roughly 0.12 L, was taken per donor. The V and J ends lost 6 bases and 3 bases, in that order; junction bases with no gene match: 4. Germline lookup yields CDR1 SNHLY and CDR2 FYNNEI. The CDR3 has 14 residues. What was sequenced were expressed TCRB transcripts, since all of the isolated RNA had been reverse transcribed. The assay was immunoSEQ multiplex PCR, and TCRdb's table has in-frame clones only and misses some. Counted here are under 850,000 clones, about an eighth occurring once; the ten biggest clones make up roughly 0.022%. Concerning this clone itself: The antigen is not known. Other DNA sequences in this specimen translate into the identical CDR3.

Sequences were obtained from naive CD4+ T cells from blood. This receptor was obtained from a man aged 18-30 years with type 1 diabetes. The genes are TRBV2 and TRBJ2-2; 7 bases are a match to TRBD1. This CDR3 reads CASSVQGDTGELFF. DNA for the CDR3: TGTGCCAGCAGCGTTCAGGGGGACACCGGGGAGCTGTTTTTT.